This TCR beta chain derives from a study of T cells in tumors after PD-1 blockade. Study-wide context: A subset received ongoing vismodegib 150 mg daily alongside anti-PD-1 therapy.

J gave up 8 bases and V 7 bases, and 10 bases lay outside the gene matches. The CDR3 is 14 amino acids. Looked up from germline, CDR1 is SGHTA and CDR2 is FQGNSA. Generated by immunoSEQ multiplex PCR, the TCRdb table keeps only in-frame clones and is missing some. The sample holds about 16,000 clones, roughly four fifths seen once. The chain uses TRBV7-2 and TRBJ2-1; 8 positions match TRBD1. Source: PBMCs, taken after anti-PD-1 treatment. The source of this sequence is a human donor with basal cell carcinoma. CDR3 nucleotides: TGTGCCAGCACCCAGGACAGGGTTCTTTATGAGCAGTTCTTC. Protein: CASTQDRVLYEQFF. Drawing the rest from reference TRBV7-2 and TRBJ2-1, the complete variable domain is GAGVSQSPSNKVTEKGKDVELRCDPISGHTALYWYRQSLGQGLEFLIYFQGNSAPDKSGLPSDRFSAERTGGSVSTLTIQRTQQEDSAVYLCASTQDRVLYEQFFGPGTRLTVL.